Following are 25 T cell receptor beta chains from one sample sequenced in a study of cytomegalovirus exposure and HLA in healthy donors. A multiplex PCR was run with 60 Vbeta primers and 13 Jbeta primers. Assay used: immunoSEQ multiplex PCR; TCRdb lists only in-frame clones, some missing. The data show 150,000 to 200,000 clones, around 78% seen once. Sequencing was done on a sample of PBMCs. These receptors came from a woman aged 40 to 55 in good health and CMV-seronegative.

The V gene is TRBV27, the J gene TRBJ2-7; TRBD1 agrees at 12 bases. J lost 3 bases, V lost 3 bases, and 6 bases had no gene match. CDR1 is MNHEY, CDR2 SMNVEV, per germline (reference sequence). The CDR3 sequence is 16 residues long. CDR3 in amino acids: CASSFTGTGGVYEQYF. DNA for the CDR3: TGTGCCAGCAGTTTCACAGGGACAGGGGGCGTCTACGAGCAGTACTTC.

J is TRBJ2-1 and V is TRBV25-1, with 7 positions matching TRBD2. This CDR3 has 14 amino acids. Germline loops: CDR1 MGHDK, CDR2 SYGVNS. The ends lost 3 bases at V and 7 bases at J; junction bases unmatched: 6. CDR3 loop: CASSEAGEYNEQFF. CDR3 DNA sequence: TGTGCCAGCAGTGAGGCGGGAGAATATAATGAGCAGTTCTTC.

The CDR3 region has the DNA TGTGCCAGCAGCCCTAGGGGGACAGGGGGCTATGAGACCCAGTACTTC. Protein product: CASSPRGTGGYETQYF. V is TRBV7-3 and J is TRBJ2-5, with TRBD1 identical over 12 bases. The CDR3 extends over 16 amino acids. Looked up from germline, CDR1 is SGHTA and CDR2 is FQGTGA. Trimming cost V 5 bases and J 5 bases; bases outside gene matches: 9.

This chain uses TRBV18 with TRBJ2-1, with D unresolved. The V gene lost 3 bases and the J gene lost 10 bases, with 7 bases spanning the gap. The CDR3 length is 11 residues. Germline lookup yields CDR1 KGHSH and CDR2 LQKENI. CDR3 in amino acids: CASSPTGEQFF. CDR3 coding DNA: TGTGCCAGCTCACCGACCGGGGAGCAGTTCTTC.

This sequence joins TRBV30 and TRBJ2-7; D unclear. The CDR3 extends over 12 amino acids. Germline CDR1 reads GTSNPN; CDR2 reads SVGIG (reference sequence). Trimming removed 2 bases from V and 6 bases from J, with 11 bases in between. In nucleotides, the CDR3 is TGTGCCTGGAGTATTCAGTCGGGCGAGCAGTACTTC. This sequence encodes CAWSIQSGEQYF.

This chain uses TRBV27 with TRBJ1-1; 8 bases align to TRBD1. After removal of 3 bases from V and 5 bases from J, the junction contained 8 bases not matched to a gene. Germline CDR1 is MNHEY and CDR2 is SMNVEV (reference sequence). This CDR3 is 15 amino acids long. For the CDR3, the DNA is TGTGCCAGCAGTTTTGGGGGACAGGAGGGGACTGAAGCTTTCTTT. Protein sequence: CASSFGGQEGTEAFF.

This sequence joins TRBV2 and TRBJ2-1; 8 nucleotides align to TRBD2. CDR1 and CDR2 from the germline V gene are SNHLY and FYNNEI. This CDR3 contains 14 residues. Unmatched junction bases numbered 6, after V lost 4 bases and J lost 7 bases. DNA of the CDR3: TGTGCCAGCAGTGGACTAGCGAGGGGTAATGAGCAGTTCTTC. Protein: CASSGLARGNEQFF.

V and J are TRBV7-9 and TRBJ2-2, with D perhaps matching TRBD1 (6 bases). This CDR3 comprises 14 residues. The ends were cut back, 1 base at V and 4 bases at J, with 7 bases in the middle. Germline values: CDR1 SEHNR, CDR2 FQNEAQ (reference sequence). The CDR3 region has the DNA TGTGCCAGCAGCTTAGACAGGGCCACCGGGGAGCTGTTTTTT. Translating it yields CASSLDRATGELFF.

The chain links TRBV7-3 to TRBJ1-1; D is ambiguous. The ends were cut back, 3 bases at V and 4 bases at J, with 15 bases in the middle. The CDR3 extends over 15 amino acids. Germline V gene data show CDR1 as SGHTA and CDR2 as FQGTGA. The CDR3 coding sequence is TGTGCCAGCAGCTTCTCGGGAGGGCTGGCCACTGAAGCTTTCTTT. Residues: CASSFSGGLATEAFF.

This clone has more than one count but fewer than ten. The CDR3 loop reads CASLTTGTGAYNEQFF. CDR3 DNA sequence: TGTGCCAGCCTGACCACCGGGACAGGGGCCTACAATGAGCAGTTCTTC. V and J are TRBV28 and TRBJ2-1, with 10 bases that match TRBD1. The CDR3 has 16 amino acids. The germline V gene has CDR1 MDHEN and CDR2 SYDVKM. The V segment lost 8 bases and the J segment 2 bases; nucleotides outside the gene matches: 9.

The rearrangement links TRBV7-9 to TRBJ2-7, with TRBD2 as a possible D gene (7 bases). This CDR3 is built from 14 residues. V lost 4 bases, J lost 6 bases, and 16 bases lay in between. The germline CDR1 and CDR2 sequences are SEHNR and FQNEAQ (reference sequence). The CDR3: CASSYGGGEGEQYF. The CDR3 DNA reads TGTGCCAGCAGCTACGGGGGCGGGGAGGGCGAGCAGTACTTC.

This clone was counted a few times. V and J are TRBV28 and TRBJ1-1; 7 nucleotides match TRBD1. The V gene end was trimmed by 10 bases and the J gene end by 4 bases; junction bases not matched to a gene: 6. This CDR3 has 12 amino acids. Germline lookup yields CDR1 MDHEN and CDR2 SYDVKM. DNA for the CDR3: TGTGCCACCAGGGGGGGAACCACTGAAGCTTTCTTT. Protein sequence: CATRGGTTEAFF.

The V gene is TRBV7-6, the J gene TRBJ2-2, with 10 bases fitting TRBD2. V lost 4 bases and J lost 4; bases outside the gene matches: 15. This CDR3 has 19 amino acids. The germline V gene has CDR1 SGHVS and CDR2 FNYEAQ. CDR3 coding DNA: TGTGCCAGCAGCTCGCTACCCTCTATAGCGGGAGGCCCCACCGGGGAGCTGTTTTTT. It yields the protein CASSSLPSIAGGPTGELFF.

The chain is built from TRBV12-5 and TRBJ2-2; D call uncertain. Trimming left V 7 bases short and J 5 bases short, with 11 bases between. CDR3 length: 13 residues. From germline, CDR1 is LGHNT and CDR2 FRNRAP. The chain's CDR3 is CASAVDKTGELFF. In DNA form, the CDR3 reads TGTGCTAGTGCCGTCGACAAAACCGGGGAGCTGTTTTTT.

The chain uses TRBV12-5 and TRBJ2-1; D is undetermined. Trimming pared 3 bases from V and 10 bases from J, leaving 4 bases between. The CDR3 spans 10 residues. CDR1 and CDR2 from the germline V gene are LGHNT and FRNRAP. CDR3 DNA sequence: TGTGCTAGTGGTTTTCAAGAGCAGTTCTTC. Translated: CASGFQEQFF.

V usage is TRBV28 and J usage is TRBJ2-1; 9 positions match TRBD1. CDR1 and CDR2 from the germline V gene are MDHEN and SYDVKM. This CDR3 comprises 16 residues. The V and J ends lost 7 bases and 7 bases, in that order; junction bases with no gene match: 14. The chain's CDR3 is CASTPPGQGSGNEQFF. The DNA of the CDR3 is TGTGCCAGCACTCCCCCCGGACAGGGGTCAGGGAATGAGCAGTTCTTC.

The sample holds a few counts of this clone. V and J are TRBV7-9 and TRBJ1-3; the match to TRBD1 covers 7 bases. The germline V gene encodes CDR1 SEHNR and CDR2 FQNEAQ (reference sequence). V was pared by 5 bases and J by 0 bases, with 10 bases of the junction left unmatched. The CDR3 extends over 17 amino acids. In DNA, the CDR3 is TGTGCCAGCAGCGCCCGGACAGGAAGAAGCTCTGGAAACACCATATATTTT. Protein sequence: CASSARTGRSSGNTIYF.

This clone was observed a handful of times. The chain carries TRBV6-1 and TRBJ1-5; 7 bases agree with TRBD1. Germline assignment: CDR1 MNHNS and CDR2 SASEGT. The CDR3 covers 13 residues. J gave up 5 bases and V 5 bases, and 3 bases lay outside the gene matches. Here the CDR3 reads CASSWQGDQPQHF. The CDR3 bases are TGTGCCAGCAGTTGGCAGGGGGATCAGCCCCAGCATTTT.

V usage is TRBV7-8 and J usage is TRBJ2-3; 7 bases line up with TRBD1. Per germline, CDR1 SGHVS and CDR2 FQNEAQ. J was trimmed by 1 base and V by 4 bases; bases with no gene match: 17. The CDR3 is 19 amino acids. CDR3 nucleotides: TGTGCCAGCAGCTGGCTAGGGGGCGAAGCGGTACCTGGCACAGATACGCAGTATTTT. Protein sequence: CASSWLGGEAVPGTDTQYF.

This clone was detected a few times. The rearrangement uses TRBV27 and TRBJ1-5, with D perhaps TRBD1 (6 bases). CDR3 length equals 18 residues. The V gene lost 6 bases and the J gene lost 4 bases, with 25 bases spanning the gap. The germline gives CDR1 MNHEY, CDR2 SMNVEV (reference sequence). The CDR3 coding sequence is TGTGCCAGCAGGAGTACAGCACAGGGATACAATCCTAATCAGCCCCAGCATTTT. Its protein is CASRSTAQGYNPNQPQHF.

J is TRBJ2-7 and V is TRBV5-6; TRBD1 matches at 7 bases. The CDR3 spans 14 residues. J was trimmed by 2 bases and V by 2 bases; bases with no gene match: 4. Germline V gene lookup returns CDR1 SGHDT and CDR2 YYEEEE. For the CDR3, the DNA is TGTGCCAGCAGCTTCAGACAGGGAACCTACGAGCAGTACTTC. As protein: CASSFRQGTYEQYF.

The chain recombines TRBV2 with TRBJ1-2; maybe TRBD1 (6 bases). V was pared by 4 bases and J by 4 bases, with 13 bases between. The germline V gene encodes CDR1 SNHLY and CDR2 FYNNEI. The CDR3 runs 14 residues. As DNA, the CDR3 is TGTGCCAGCAGTGTGGGCAGGGGCGGCTATGGCTACACCTTC. Amino acid sequence: CASSVGRGGYGYTF.

This clone was counted between two and nine times. The chain joins TRBV28 to TRBJ2-7, with D tentatively TRBD1 (8 bases). CDR1 is MDHEN, CDR2 SYDVKM, per germline. The CDR3 has 15 residues. Trimming took 6 bases from V and 2 from J, leaving 17 bases between them. The CDR3: CASRQGQGGPYEQYF. The DNA for the CDR3 is TGTGCCAGCAGGCAAGGACAGGGAGGGCCCTACGAGCAGTACTTC. Looking up the rest from reference TRBV28 and TRBJ2-7 gives the full variable domain: DVKVTQSSRYLVKRTGEKVFLECVQDMDHENMFWYRQDPGLGLRLIYFSYDVKMKEKGDIPEGYSVSREKKERFSLILESASTNQTSMYLCASRQGQGGPYEQYFGPGTRLTVT.

This chain links TRBV30 with TRBJ2-1; D unresolved. V gave up 1 base and J gave up 6 bases, with 22 bases separating them. This CDR3 is 17 amino acids long. CDR1 GTSNPN and CDR2 SVGIG come from the germline V gene (reference sequence). The CDR3 DNA reads as TGTGCCTGGAGTGCGTTCAGTACCCAGTGGGCCCCCAATGAGCAGTTCTTC. It yields the protein CAWSAFSTQWAPNEQFF.

The gene calls are TRBV11-3 and TRBJ2-1; possibly TRBD1 for D (5 bases). Germline CDR1 SGHNT, CDR2 YENEEA. V shed 1 base and J shed 4 bases, with 17 bases lying between them. The length of the CDR3 is 17 residues. The CDR3 protein is CASSLGSGSGSYNEQFF. In nucleotides, the CDR3 is TGTGCCAGCAGCTTAGGGTCGGGTTCAGGGTCGTACAATGAGCAGTTCTTC. The full variable domain, rest sourced from reference TRBV11-3 and TRBJ2-1, is EAGVVQSPRYKIIEKKQPVAFWCNPISGHNTLYWYLQNLGQGPELLIRYENEEAVDDSQLPKDRFSAERLKGVDSTLKIQPAELGDSAVYLCASSLGSGSGSYNEQFFGPGTRLTVL.